A single sample is the source of the 19 T cell receptor beta chains below, sequenced in a study of T cell responses to AZD1222 COVID-19 vaccine. TCRdb's copy holds only in-frame clones and misses some; the assay was immunoSEQ multiplex PCR. The repertoire has around 170,000 clones, about 90% of them found once; the top ten carry roughly 12%. The source material was peripheral blood, sampled 28 days after the second AZD1222 dose. The receptors were gathered from an adult who received the AZD1222 COVID-19 vaccine.

The rearrangement uses TRBV6-5 and TRBJ1-1, with a weak D call TRBD1 (5 bases). The CDR3 consists of 13 residues. Germline-derived CDR1 and CDR2 are MNHEY and SVGAGI. V gave up 5 bases and J gave up 6 bases, with 13 bases separating them. CDR3 sequence reads: CASSPGLAAEAFF. As DNA, the CDR3 is TGTGCCAGCAGTCCAGGGCTAGCGGCTGAAGCTTTCTTT.

This chain joins TRBV10-1 and TRBJ1-5; D perhaps matches TRBD1 (5 bases). This CDR3 is 13 amino acids long. The germline V and J ends were trimmed by 2 bases and 4 bases, with 6 bases remaining between them. Germline CDR1 and CDR2: WNHNN and SYGVQD (reference sequence). CDR3 nucleotide sequence: TGCGCCAGCAGTGAGGGGACTAATCAGCCCCAGCATTTT. As protein: CASSEGTNQPQHF.

The chain links TRBV7-2 to TRBJ2-1; 9 bases fit TRBD2. V gave up 5 bases and J gave up 4 bases; unmatched junction bases: 6. The germline V gene has CDR1 SGHTA and CDR2 FQGNSA. There are 15 residues in the CDR3. The CDR3 sequence is CASSPGSGGYNEQFF. The CDR3 DNA follows: TGTGCCAGCAGCCCGGGTAGCGGGGGTTACAATGAGCAGTTCTTC.

J is TRBJ2-5 and V is TRBV5-1; D gene unclear. V dropped 3 bases and J dropped 3 bases, with 9 bases sitting between them. CDR1 is SGHRS, CDR2 YFSETQ, per germline. This CDR3 region has 13 residues. In nucleotides, the CDR3 is TGCGCCAGCAGCTCGGCGGTAGAAGAGACCCAGTACTTC. Its translation is CASSSAVEETQYF. Supplemented by reference TRBV5-1 and TRBJ2-5, the full variable domain reads KAGVTQTPRYLIKTRGQQVTLSCSPISGHRSVSWYQQTPGQGLQFLFEYFSETQRNKGNFPGRFSGRQFSNSRSEMNVSTLELGDSALYLCASSSAVEETQYFGPGTRLLVL.

V gene TRBV3-1 (or the pseudogene TRBV3-2) combines with J gene TRBJ2-3; 10 bases align to TRBD2. This CDR3 comprises 16 residues. V lost 4 bases, J lost 6 bases, and 10 bases stayed unmatched. From germline, CDR1 is LGHDT and CDR2 YNNKEL (reference sequence). CDR3 loop: CASSRPYSGGEDTQYF. The CDR3 DNA follows: TGTGCCAGCAGCCGACCATACAGCGGGGGGGAGGATACGCAGTATTTT.

This clone was observed once. The chain is built from TRBV7-8 and TRBJ1-5; D remains unclear. V lost 0 bases and J lost 5, with 8 bases in between. CDR1 SGHVS and CDR2 FQNEAQ come from the germline V gene. The CDR3 has 14 residues. In DNA, the CDR3 is TGTGCCAGCAGCTTAGCGCTCGGCCATCAGCCCCAGCATTTT. This encodes CASSLALGHQPQHF. Full variable domain (rest looked up from reference TRBV7-8 and TRBJ1-5): GAGVSQSPRYKVAKRGQDVALRCDPISGHVSLFWYQQALGQGPEFLTYFQNEAQLDKSGLPSDRFFAERPEGSVSTLKIQRTQQEDSAVYLCASSLALGHQPQHFGDGTRLSIL.

The chain has TRBV2 and TRBJ1-4, with 8 positions matching TRBD1. Trimming took 0 bases from V and 7 from J; bases not matched to a gene: 7. There are 16 residues in the CDR3. Germline V gives CDR1 SNHLY, CDR2 FYNNEI. CDR3 sequence: CASSEARQGKGEKLFF. The CDR3 DNA is TGTGCCAGCAGTGAAGCGAGACAGGGGAAAGGTGAAAAACTGTTTTTT. Full variable domain (rest looked up from reference TRBV2 and TRBJ1-4): EPEVTQTPSHQVTQMGQEVILRCVPISNHLYFYWYRQILGQKVEFLVSFYNNEISEKSEIFDDQFSVERPDGSNFTLKIRSTKLEDSAMYFCASSEARQGKGEKLFFGSGTQLSVL.

The rearrangement links TRBV28 to TRBJ1-1, with D perhaps TRBD1 (5 bases). The CDR3 extends over 11 amino acids. Germline V gene lookup returns CDR1 MDHEN and CDR2 SYDVKM. This CDR3 is CGAGGATEAFF. The CDR3 DNA sequence: TGTGGGGCGGGCGGGGCTACTGAAGCTTTCTTT.

Note on this clone: The junction differs from germline at one of its ends, possibly a read error. V and J are TRBV12-3 or TRBV12-4 and TRBJ1-2; D uncertain. This CDR3 has 10 residues. The CDR3 protein is CASSFHEGAF. The CDR3 DNA follows: TGTGCCAGCAGTTTTCACGAAGGCGCCTTC.

The chain couples TRBV7-8 to TRBJ2-3, with a weak D call TRBD2 (5 bases). This CDR3 spans 17 amino acids. Germline CDR1 is SGHVS and CDR2 is FQNEAQ. V lost 3 bases, J lost 0 bases, and 16 bases lay in between. The DNA of the CDR3 is TGTGCCAGCAGCTTCAACGAGGACTGGGCTAGCACAGATACGCAGTATTTT. Residues: CASSFNEDWASTDTQYF.

This chain uses TRBV30 with TRBJ2-5; the D gene is possibly TRBD1 (5 bases). Trimming left V 5 bases short and J 4 bases short, with 14 bases between. Germline V gene sequence: CDR1 GTSNPN, CDR2 SVGIG (reference sequence). The CDR3 runs 13 residues. The CDR3 DNA reads as TGTGCCTGGGCCAGACAGAGTTCAGAGACCCAGTACTTC. It yields the protein CAWARQSSETQYF.

Only one count was recorded for this clone. The chain couples TRBV19 to TRBJ1-5, with a tentative D call TRBD1 (5 bases). Trimming removed 9 bases at V and 3 bases at J, with 15 bases between. The CDR3 sequence is 14 residues long. Germline values: CDR1 LNHDA, CDR2 SQIVND (reference sequence). The CDR3 reads CASRRIGDNQPQHF. As DNA, the CDR3 is TGTGCCAGCCGTCGGATAGGGGACAATCAGCCCCAGCATTTT. The entire variable domain, with the rest obtained from reference TRBV19 and TRBJ1-5, is as follows: DGGITQSPKYLFRKEGQNVTLSCEQNLNHDAMYWYRQDPGQGLRLIYYSQIVNDFQKGDIAEGYSVSREKKESFPLTVTSAQKNPTAFYLCASRRIGDNQPQHFGDGTRLSIL.

This chain joins TRBV7-6 and TRBJ2-7, with TRBD1 identical over 8 bases. The CDR3 is 13 amino acids. The ends lost 6 bases at V and 3 bases at J; junction bases unmatched: 4. CDR1 is SGHVS, CDR2 FNYEAQ, per germline. Here the CDR3 reads CASRAGTGYEQYF. DNA for the CDR3: TGTGCCAGCAGAGCCGGGACAGGCTACGAGCAGTACTTC. Supplemented by reference TRBV7-6 and TRBJ2-7, the full variable domain reads GAGVSQSPRYKVTKRGQDVALRCDPISGHVSLYWYRQALGQGPEFLTYFNYEAQQDKSGLPNDRFSAERPEGSISTLTIQRTEQRDSAMYRCASRAGTGYEQYFGPGTRLTVT.

The chain is built from TRBV6-5 and TRBJ1-5; TRBD1 matches 9 bases. The germline V gene has CDR1 MNHEY and CDR2 SVGAGI. The J segment lost 9 bases and the V segment lost 4 bases, leaving 4 bases of the junction unmatched. The CDR3 has 13 residues. CDR3 coding DNA: TGTGCCAGCAGTTCTACAGGGGGCAGGCCCCAGCATTTT. It yields the protein CASSSTGGRPQHF.

DNA of the CDR3: TGTGCCAGCAGCCAAGATAGCGGGGGGGTAACAGATACGCAGTATTTT. Its protein is CASSQDSGGVTDTQYF. This chain links TRBV3-1 (or the pseudogene TRBV3-2) with TRBJ2-3, with 11 positions matching TRBD2. The CDR3 runs to 16 residues. The germline CDR1 and CDR2 sequences are LGHDT and YNNKEL (reference sequence). V shed 0 bases, J shed 3 bases, and the junction held 2 bases outside the gene matches.

The chain recombines TRBV6-2 or TRBV6-3 with TRBJ1-2; D remains ambiguous. Between the trimmed V and J ends, which lost 6 bases and 2 bases, there was a span of 10 bases. Per germline, CDR1 MNHEY and CDR2 SVGEGT. This CDR3 region has 13 residues. CDR3 nucleotide sequence: TGTGCCAGCAGCCTCGACGGAAACTATGGCTACACCTTC. Its protein is CASSLDGNYGYTF.

This rearrangement joins TRBV10-2 to TRBJ2-1, with TRBD1 matching over 11 bases. Per germline, CDR1 WSHSY and CDR2 SAAADI. This CDR3 comprises 15 residues. The junction had 9 bases not matched to a gene; V was cut back by 6 bases and J by 8 bases. DNA for the CDR3: TGCGCCAGCAGAGGCCGGACAGGGGGCATGGATGAGCAGTTCTTC. Translation gives CASRGRTGGMDEQFF.

This sequence joins TRBV30 and TRBJ1-1, with 8 bases matching TRBD1. The trim removed 5 bases at V and 4 bases at J, leaving 9 bases unmatched. CDR3 length equals 14 residues. Germline V gene sequence: CDR1 GTSNPN, CDR2 SVGIG (reference sequence). The CDR3 DNA follows: TGTGCCTGGGTCCCCGACAGGGGAACCACTGAAGCTTTCTTT. The encoded protein is CAWVPDRGTTEAFF. The full variable domain, with the rest looked up from reference TRBV30 and TRBJ1-1, is SQTIHQWPATLVQPVGSPLSLECTVEGTSNPNLYWYRQAAGRGLQLLFYSVGIGQISSEVPQNLSASRPQDRQFILSSKKLLLSDSGFYLCAWVPDRGTTEAFFGQGTRLTVV.

This clone was recorded a few times. The chain is built from TRBV4-1 and TRBJ2-3; D not resolved. Germline assignment: CDR1 MGHRA and CDR2 YSYEKL. Trimming pared 2 bases from V and 0 bases from J, leaving 12 bases between. This CDR3 has 16 amino acids. The DNA for the CDR3 is TGCGCCAGCAGCCAAAGGTCCCAAGGGAGCACAGATACGCAGTATTTT. Its translation is CASSQRSQGSTDTQYF.